This record covers a single T cell receptor beta chain. The data were obtained in a study of CD8 T cells in Susac syndrome. RNA, at about 0.45 to 1 ug, was reverse transcribed with random hexamers. Each CDR3 protein gets one entry after TCRdb re-called the immunoSEQ multiplex PCR reads with MiXCR. Of some 200,000 distinct CDR3 sequences listed, nearly 95% were seen once; the top ten hold 0.093%. The TCR was taken from a human donor with multiple sclerosis. Sequenced sample: CD4+ T cells from PBMCs.

DNA of the CDR3: TGTGCCACCAGCAGAGTGGAAGAGACCCAGTACTTC. It yields the protein CATSRVEETQYF. The chain uses TRBV15 and TRBJ2-5, with D uncertain. The germline V gene has CDR1 LNHNV and CDR2 YYDKDF (reference sequence). V dropped 1 base and J dropped 3 bases, with 3 bases sitting between them. The CDR3 consists of 12 residues.